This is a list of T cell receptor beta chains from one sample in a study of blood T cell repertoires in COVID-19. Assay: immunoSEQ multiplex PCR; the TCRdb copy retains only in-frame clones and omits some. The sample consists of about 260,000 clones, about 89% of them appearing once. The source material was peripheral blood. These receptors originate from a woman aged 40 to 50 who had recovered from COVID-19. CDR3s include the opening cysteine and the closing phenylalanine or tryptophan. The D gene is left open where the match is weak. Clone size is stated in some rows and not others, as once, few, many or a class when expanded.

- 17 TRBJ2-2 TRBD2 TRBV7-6 TGTGCCAGCAGCTTATGGTTAGCGGGGGACACGATCGGGGAGCTGTTTTTT CASSLWLAGDTIGELFF
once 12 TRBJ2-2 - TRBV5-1 TGCGCCAGCAGCTTGGTAAACGGGGAGCTGTTTTTT CASSLVNGELFF
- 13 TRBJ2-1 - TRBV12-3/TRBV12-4 TGTGCCAGCAGCCCTACAGGGGACTATGAGCAGTTCTTC CASSPTGDYEQFF
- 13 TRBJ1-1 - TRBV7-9 TGTGCCAGCAGCATCTTTACGGGGTCTGAAGCTTTCTTT CASSIFTGSEAFF
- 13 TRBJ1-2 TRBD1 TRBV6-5 TGTGCCAGCAGCCAAGGGGGCTACTATGGCTACACCTTC CASSQGGYYGYTF
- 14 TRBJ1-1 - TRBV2 TGTGCCAGCAGTGACGAGGGCAAGAACACTGAAGCTTTCTTT CASSDEGKNTEAFF
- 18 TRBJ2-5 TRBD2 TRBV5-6 TGTGCCAGCAGCCATGACAGGGATCCTAGCGGGGTCCAAGAGACCCAGTACTTC CASSHDRDPSGVQETQYF
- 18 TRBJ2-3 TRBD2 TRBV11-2 TGTGCCAGCAGCAGGACAATAGCGCTAGCGGGGGGAGCAGATACGCAGTATTTT CASSRTIALAGGADTQYF
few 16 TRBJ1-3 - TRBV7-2 TGTGCCAGCAGCCCCCGTCGGACATTAGGGGGAAACACCATATATTTT CASSPRRTLGGNTIYF
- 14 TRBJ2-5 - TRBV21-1 TGTGCCAGCAGCATGGGAGTTCTCGGGGAGACCCAGTACTTC CASSMGVLGETQYF
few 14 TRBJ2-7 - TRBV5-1 TGCGCCAGCAGCTTGACAGGGACTAACTACGAGCAGTACTTC CASSLTGTNYEQYF
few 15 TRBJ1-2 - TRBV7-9 TGTGCCAGCAGCTCTGTCCCTGGGGCTCATTATGGCTACACCTTC CASSSVPGAHYGYTF
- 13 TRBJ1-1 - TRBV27 TGTGCCAGCAGGTTACACAAGAACACTGAAGCTTTCTTT CASRLHKNTEAFF
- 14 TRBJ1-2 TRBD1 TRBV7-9 TGTGCCAGCAGCTCACGACAGGGGACCCAGGGCTACACCTTC CASSSRQGTQGYTF
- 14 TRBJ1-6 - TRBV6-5 TGTGCCAGCAGGGGGAGCTCCTATAATTCACCCCTCCACTTT CASRGSSYNSPLHF
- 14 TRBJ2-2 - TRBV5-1 TGCGCCAGCAGTGGGGGCCTGGGCACCGGGGAGCTGTTTTTT CASSGGLGTGELFF
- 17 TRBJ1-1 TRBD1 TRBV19 TGTGCCAGTAGTCCGCCGGGACAGGGGGCGAATCCGGGTGAAGCTTTCTTT CASSPPGQGANPGEAFF
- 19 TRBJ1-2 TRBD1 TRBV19 TGTGCCAGTAGTACGAATCCCTACCGGGGGACAGGGATCCTCTCCGGCTACACCTTC CASSTNPYRGTGILSGYTF
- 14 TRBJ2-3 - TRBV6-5 TGTGCCAGCAGTTACTTCGGGGTCCCAGATACGCAGTATTTT CASSYFGVPDTQYF
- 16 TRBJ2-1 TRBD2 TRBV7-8 TGTGCCAGCCACTTAGCCAGCGGGGGCGAGAACAATGAGCAGTTCTTC CASHLASGGENNEQFF
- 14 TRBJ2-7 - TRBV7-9 TGTGCCAGCAGCCCCCGGGCCATAAGGGGCGAGCAGTACTTC CASSPRAIRGEQYF
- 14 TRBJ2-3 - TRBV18 TGTGCCAGCTCACCCGCCCTGGAGGGAGATACGCAGTATTTT CASSPALEGDTQYF
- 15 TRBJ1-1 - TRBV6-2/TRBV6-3 TGTGCCAGCAGTCCGCACGGTTTCTTGAACACTGAAGCTTTCTTT CASSPHGFLNTEAFF
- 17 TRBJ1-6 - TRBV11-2 TGTGCCAGCAGCTTGTACTCCTCCGGACAAATTAATTCACCCCTCCACTTT CASSLYSSGQINSPLHF
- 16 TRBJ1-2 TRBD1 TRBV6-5 TGTGCCAGCAGTTACCTCGGAACAGGGGGCAACTATGGCTACACCTTC CASSYLGTGGNYGYTF
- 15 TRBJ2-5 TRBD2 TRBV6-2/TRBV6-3 TGTGCCAGCAGTTCCCTGGGGGGGTACGGAGAGACCCAGTACTTC CASSSLGGYGETQYF
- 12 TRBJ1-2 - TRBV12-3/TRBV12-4 TGTGCCAGCCTAGCTGGGGGGATTGGCTACACCTTC CASLAGGIGYTF
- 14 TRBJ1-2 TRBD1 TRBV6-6 TGTGCCAGCAGGCCCAGACAGGGGGCCGGTGGCTACACCTTC CASRPRQGAGGYTF
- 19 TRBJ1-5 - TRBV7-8 TGTGCCAGCAGCTTAAAAATCCCCAAGGGAGGGGGATTCAATCAGCCCCAGCATTTT CASSLKIPKGGGFNQPQHF
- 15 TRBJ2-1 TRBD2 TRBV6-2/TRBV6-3 TGTGCCAGCAGCCAGACTAGCGGGGGACACAATGAGCAGTTCTTC CASSQTSGGHNEQFF
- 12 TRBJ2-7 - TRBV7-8 TGTGCCAGCAGCCTGACGACAGTTGGGCTATACTTC CASSLTTVGLYF
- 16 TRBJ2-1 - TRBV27 TGTGCCAGCAGTTTATACCGGGGGGCCTCGTGGAATGAGCAGTTCTTC CASSLYRGASWNEQFF
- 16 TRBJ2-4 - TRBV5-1 TGCGCCAGCAGCCCCTCGCAGGGACCTGGGGGGAACATTCAGTACTTC CASSPSQGPGGNIQYF
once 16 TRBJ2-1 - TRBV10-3 TGTGCCAGCGGGGCAGGGAAGGTTAGGTCCTACAATGAGCAGTTCTTC CASGAGKVRSYNEQFF
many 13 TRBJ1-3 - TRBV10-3 TGTGCCATCAGTAACAGGGCTGGAAACACCATATATTTT CAISNRAGNTIYF
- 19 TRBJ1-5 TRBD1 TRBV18 TGTGCCAGCTCATTCTCCCCGGGACAGAAAGGATATAGCAATCAGCCCCAGCATTTT CASSFSPGQKGYSNQPQHF
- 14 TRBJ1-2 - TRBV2 TGTGCCAGCAGTGGGCAGGGCGCTAACTATGGCTACACCTTC CASSGQGANYGYTF
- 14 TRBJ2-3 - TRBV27 TGTGCCAGCAGTTCATTATTACAGAAGGATACGCAGTATTTT CASSSLLQKDTQYF
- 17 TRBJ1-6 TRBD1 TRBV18 TGTGCCAGCTCACCAAGGGGGCAGGGGGCGAGTAATTCACCCCTCCACTTT CASSPRGQGASNSPLHF
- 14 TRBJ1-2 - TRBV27 TGTGCCAGCAGAGCTTACGGGGGGCGCTATGGCTACACCTTC CASRAYGGRYGYTF
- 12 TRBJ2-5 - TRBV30 TGTGCCTGGAGTAGGGGCTCGGAGACCCAGTACTTC CAWSRGSETQYF
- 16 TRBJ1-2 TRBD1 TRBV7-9 TGTGCCAGCAGCTTAGGTCCAGGACAGGGAATCTATGGCTACACCTTC CASSLGPGQGIYGYTF
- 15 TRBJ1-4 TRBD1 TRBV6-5 TGTGCCAGCAGTTACACGGGACAGGCTAATGAAAAACTGTTTTTT CASSYTGQANEKLFF
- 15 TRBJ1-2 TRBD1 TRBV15 TGTGCCACCAGCAGAGAAGCGGGGACAGGGAGCCTTAGGGCCTTC CATSREAGTGSLRAF
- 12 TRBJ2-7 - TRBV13 TGTGCCAGCAGCCGAAGCCCAGGGGAGCAGTACTTC CASSRSPGEQYF
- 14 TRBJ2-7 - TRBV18 TGTGCCAGCTCACCATACAGTAATTCCTACGAGCAGTACTTC CASSPYSNSYEQYF